The 8 T cell receptor beta chains given below trace back to one sample, sequenced in a study of naive and memory T cell subsets. Treatment meaning: skin biopsy from PPD injection site in Mantoux-positive individual. TCR cDNA received a 3' ligated oligonucleotide that carried a UMI. Ligated cDNA underwent four rounds of PCR with nested alpha and beta constant region primers and SP2. MiXCR was run by TCRdb on the UMI-ligation and nested PCR reads, yielding one entry per CDR3 protein. The data contain 25,000 to 35,000 distinct CDR3 sequences, 6.7% of them seen just once; the ten biggest clones take up 3% to 3.5%. Sequenced here: skin, sampled from a tuberculin skin test site. The receptors were sampled from an adult in good health.

This clonotype has just a few counts. The CDR3 is CSARKVGDRGDYGYTF. The CDR3 DNA follows: TGCAGTGCTAGGAAGGTGGGGGACAGGGGGGACTATGGCTACACCTTC. The chain has TRBV20-1 and TRBJ1-2; 11 bases align to TRBD1. There are 16 residues in the CDR3. Germline assignment: CDR1 DFQATT and CDR2 SNEGSKA (reference sequence). V was pared by 3 bases and J by 3 bases, with 9 bases of the junction left unmatched.

This clonotype showed up many times. V gene TRBV29-1 combines with J gene TRBJ1-2, with 8 positions matching TRBD1. The ends lost 2 bases at V and 0 bases at J; junction bases unmatched: 2. CDR1 SQVTM and CDR2 ANQGSEA come from the germline V gene. The CDR3 totals 14 residues. CDR3 region: CSVEYRGTNYGYTF. The CDR3 DNA sequence: TGCAGCGTTGAATACAGGGGGACTAACTATGGCTACACCTTC. The entire variable domain, with the rest obtained from reference TRBV29-1 and TRBJ1-2, is as follows: SAVISQKPSRDICQRGTSLTIQCQVDSQVTMMFWYRQQPGQSLTLIATANQGSEATYESGFVIDKFPISRPNLTFSTLTVSNMSPEDSSIYLCSVEYRGTNYGYTFGSGTRLTVV.

In this sample, this clonotype turned up many times. This chain uses TRBV7-2 with TRBJ1-2; D gene uncertain. From germline, CDR1 is SGHTA and CDR2 FQGNSA. V lost 2 bases to trimming and J lost 4 bases, with 5 bases between them. CDR3 size: 12 residues. The CDR3 DNA follows: TGTGCCAGCAGCTTAACTGGCTATGGCTACACCTTC. This encodes CASSLTGYGYTF.

This clonotype was observed at least ten times. The chain combines TRBV6-1 with TRBJ2-4; 13 nucleotides match TRBD2. The V and J ends lost 5 bases and 0 bases, in that order; junction bases with no gene match: 10. Germline CDR1 and CDR2: MNHNS and SASEGT. CDR3 length equals 19 residues. In DNA form, the CDR3 reads TGTGCCAGCAGTCACCGCCCGGGACTAGCGGGGATAGCCAAAAACATTCAGTACTTC. It codes for CASSHRPGLAGIAKNIQYF.

This clonotype was seen at least ten times. The genes are TRBV3-1 and TRBJ2-7; perhaps TRBD1 as D (5 bases). Germline-derived CDR1 and CDR2 are LGHDT and YNNKEL (reference sequence). Between the trimmed V and J ends, which lost 2 bases and 12 bases, there was a span of 11 bases. The CDR3 is made up of 11 amino acids. For the CDR3, the DNA is TGTGCCAGCAGCCAACAGGGTCGCTGGTACTTC. Amino acids: CASSQQGRWYF.

This clonotype was observed many times. The chain is built from TRBV10-3 and TRBJ1-2; TRBD1 aligns across 9 bases. In germline, CDR1 is ENHRY, CDR2 SYGVKD. The V segment lost 6 bases and the J segment 6 bases; nucleotides outside the gene matches: 17. The CDR3 is 17 residues long. CDR3 nucleotide sequence: TGTGCCATCAGCAGACAAGTTACCTTACAGGGGGCTAATGGCTACACCTTC. It translates to CAISRQVTLQGANGYTF.

This rearrangement joins TRBV3-1 to TRBJ2-3; D perhaps matches TRBD1 (5 bases). Trimming removed 0 bases from V and 0 bases from J, with 13 bases in between. This CDR3 spans 17 amino acids. Germline V gives CDR1 LGHDT, CDR2 YNNKEL (reference sequence). The CDR3 here is CASSQEGRRSSTDTQYF. The CDR3 nucleotides read TGTGCCAGCAGCCAAGAGGGGCGGCGGTCTAGCACAGATACGCAGTATTTT.

This clonotype has at least ten counts. The chain joins TRBV5-4 to TRBJ1-1, with TRBD1 matching over 11 bases. V shed 0 bases and J 4 bases; nucleotides not matched to a gene: 5. The CDR3 consists of 16 residues. Germline loops: CDR1 SGHNT, CDR2 YYREEE (reference sequence). The DNA of the CDR3 is TGTGCCAGCAGCTTGGGGACAGGGGGCGAAATCACTGAAGCTTTCTTT. Translated: CASSLGTGGEITEAFF. Using reference TRBV5-4 and TRBJ1-1 for the parts outside the CDR3, the full variable domain is ETGVTQSPTHLIKTRGQQVTLRCSSQSGHNTVSWYQQALGQGPQFIFQYYREEENGRGNFPPRFSGLQFPNYSSELNVNALELDDSALYLCASSLGTGGEITEAFFGQGTRLTVV.